The 5 T cell receptor beta chains given below trace back to one sample, sequenced in a study of T cell repertoires in cytomegalovirus infection. One entry per CDR3 protein results from TCRdb running MiXCR on the reads. The table records some 700,000 distinct CDR3 sequences, less than 40% of them present only once. The material sequenced was PBMCs. Every receptor here comes from a human donor in good health (CMV status not recorded). Some clones in this sample may be carry-over from other donors' samples.

This clonotype has more than one count but fewer than ten. The rearrangement joins TRBV6-1 to TRBJ2-7; D may be TRBD1 (6 bases). V was pared by 3 bases and J by 6 bases, with 15 bases between. The CDR3 sequence is 14 residues long. In germline, CDR1 is MNHNS, CDR2 SASEGT. CDR3 DNA sequence: TGTGCCAGCAGTGATGTACAGGGTAGCCGCGAGCAGTACTTC. It translates to CASSDVQGSREQYF.

The chain recombines TRBV5-1 with TRBJ1-5, with D perhaps TRBD1 (6 bases). There are 15 residues in the CDR3. Germline V gives CDR1 SGHRS, CDR2 YFSETQ. V was cut by 1 base and J by 5 bases, with 13 bases left in between. The CDR3 spells CASSLRGADDQPQHF. CDR3 sequence (DNA): TGCGCCAGCAGCTTGCGGGGGGCAGACGATCAGCCCCAGCATTTT.

As for this clonotype: The conserved phenylalanine or tryptophan normally closing the CDR3 is absent here, so this likely arose from a read error. It is unclear where the CDR3 begins or ends on the DNA, so no DNA is shown, and the CDR3 is as TCRdb lists it. This chain uses TRBV7-2 with TRBJ1-2. From its first to its last residue, the CDR3 has 10 amino acids. In germline, CDR1 is SGHTA, CDR2 FQGNSA. The CDR3 reads CATRADGYTL.

This clonotype has a count of ten or more. This chain links TRBV7-2 with TRBJ2-7; D is unclear. V lost 3 bases to trimming and J lost 0 bases, with 15 bases between them. The CDR3 loop spans 16 amino acids. The germline V gene encodes CDR1 SGHTA and CDR2 FQGNSA. CDR3 nucleotides: TGTGCCAGCAGCTTCGGAGTACAGTGGAGCTCCTACGAGCAGTACTTC. It codes for CASSFGVQWSSYEQYF.

The rearrangement uses TRBV24-1 and TRBJ2-5; TRBD1 matches 8 bases. Germline V gene data show CDR1 as KGHDR and CDR2 as SFDVKD. This CDR3 has 18 amino acids. The J segment lost 2 bases and the V segment lost 2 bases, leaving 12 bases of the junction unmatched. CDR3 sequence reads: CATSDSPHRTGRQETQYF. In DNA form, the CDR3 reads TGTGCCACCAGTGATTCCCCCCATAGGACAGGGCGTCAAGAGACCCAGTACTTC.